This T cell receptor (beta chain) came from a study of pediatric ulcerative colitis. Study findings and constraints: Acute severe colitis showed lower rectal diversity from clonal expansions.

The germline gives CDR1 LNHDA, CDR2 SQIVND (reference sequence). The CDR3 is made up of 15 amino acids. V lost 7 bases and J lost 4; bases outside the gene matches: 5. The repertoire was sequenced with immunoSEQ multiplex PCR; TCRdb's copy has only in-frame clones and lacks some. This sample has about 37,000 clones; about 81% occur once, and the top ten carry around 7.8%. During colonoscopy, one to two rectal pinch biopsies were collected. Comments on this clone: Antigen: not known.

The sample consisted of gut tissue. The receptor comes from a boy under 18 with severe ulcerative colitis. The chain combines TRBV19 with TRBJ2-5; 14 bases align to TRBD2. CDR3 sequence: CASTRLAGGRETQYF. The CDR3 DNA reads as TGTGCCAGTACGCGACTAGCGGGGGGGCGAGAGACCCAGTACTTC.